Listed here are 32 T cell receptor beta chains from one sample, sequenced in a study of shared clonotypes between healthy human individuals. Clones were read by immunoSEQ multiplex PCR, and TCRdb kept only the in-frame ones, dropping some. The table includes some 1.5 million clones, around 98% detected once. Sequenced material: naive CD4+ T cells sorted from blood. Regarding subset: CD45RA+ positively selected. The receptors derive from a man aged 25-45 years in good health.

This chain uses TRBV7-2 with TRBJ2-7; 9 bases fit TRBD2. This CDR3 comprises 16 residues. V shed 4 bases and J 5 bases; nucleotides not matched to a gene: 12. Germline V gene data show CDR1 as SGHTA and CDR2 as FQGNSA. CDR3 nucleotide sequence: TGTGCCAGCAGCTCCTTCCCTAGCGGGATAAATCACGAGCAGTACTTC. The encoded protein is CASSSFPSGINHEQYF.

This rearrangement joins TRBV9 to TRBJ2-1; 7 bases align to TRBD2. V was clipped by 0 bases and J by 7 bases; unmatched bases: 7. Looked up from germline, CDR1 is SGDLS and CDR2 is YYNGEE. The CDR3 sequence is 15 residues long. The chain's CDR3 is CASSVVAGYWNEQFF. The DNA for the CDR3 is TGTGCCAGCAGCGTAGTAGCGGGCTATTGGAATGAGCAGTTCTTC.

This clone was counted a single time. The chain has TRBV2 and TRBJ2-7; TRBD2 agrees at 10 bases. The CDR3 extends over 15 amino acids. The V gene's germline CDR1 is SNHLY and CDR2 FYNNEI. The V gene end was trimmed by 6 bases and the J gene end by 2 bases; junction bases not matched to a gene: 7. CDR3 residues: CASSRTSGGPYEQYF. CDR3 sequence (DNA): TGTGCCAGCAGCCGGACTAGCGGCGGCCCCTACGAGCAGTACTTC.

On this clone itself: Other DNA sequences from this sample encode an identical CDR3 as well. The V and J genes are TRBV29-1 and TRBJ2-7; D unclear. This CDR3 spans 11 amino acids. Germline V CDR1 and CDR2: SQVTM, ANQGSEA. The V end lost 5 bases, the J end lost 2 bases, and 7 bases lay between the germline ends. The CDR3 DNA follows: TGCAGCGTTCGTCAGACCTACGAGCAGTACTTC. Translating gives CSVRQTYEQYF.

This clone was picked up one time. This rearrangement joins TRBV4-3 to TRBJ2-7; D unresolved. The CDR3 extends over 16 amino acids. CDR1 LGHNA and CDR2 YSLEER come from the germline V gene. Between the trimmed V and J ends, which lost 1 base and 3 bases, there was a span of 16 bases. CDR3 residues: CASSQVLQEPHYEQYF. The CDR3 bases are TGCGCCAGCAGCCAAGTTCTCCAGGAACCTCACTACGAGCAGTACTTC.

This chain joins TRBV27 and TRBJ2-5; D gene ambiguous. The CDR3 runs 13 residues. V dropped 4 bases and J dropped 4 bases, with 10 bases sitting between them. Looked up from germline, CDR1 is MNHEY and CDR2 is SMNVEV (reference sequence). The CDR3: CASSWGVGETQYF. The CDR3, as DNA: TGTGCCAGCAGTTGGGGTGTTGGAGAGACCCAGTACTTC.

The chain uses TRBV2 and TRBJ1-2; D gene unclear. The germline V gene encodes CDR1 SNHLY and CDR2 FYNNEI. This CDR3 is 15 amino acids long. Deletions cut 2 bases from V and 5 bases from J, with 15 bases between. CDR3 coding DNA: TGTGCCAGCAGTGAATTATGGTGGGCCGGTTATGGCTACACCTTC. Translating gives CASSELWWAGYGYTF.

J is TRBJ1-5 and V is TRBV9; D possibly corresponds to TRBD1 (5 bases). The CDR3 length is 15 residues. Trimming left V 3 bases short and J 2 bases short, with 12 bases between. CDR1 is SGDLS, CDR2 YYNGEE, per germline. CDR3 bases: TGTGCCAGCAGCGGGGGGGATTTCGGCAATCAGCCCCAGCATTTT. Translated: CASSGGDFGNQPQHF. The variable domain in full, completed from reference TRBV9 and TRBJ1-5, reads DSGVTQTPKHLITATGQRVTLRCSPRSGDLSVYWYQQSLDQGLQFLIQYYNGEERAKGNILERFSAQQFPDLHSELNLSSLELGDSALYFCASSGGDFGNQPQHFGDGTRLSIL.

The chain recombines TRBV7-2 with TRBJ1-1; 8 positions match TRBD1. The CDR3 sequence is 17 residues long. The V gene's germline CDR1 is SGHTA and CDR2 FQGNSA. The V gene end was trimmed by 6 bases and the J gene end by 0 bases; junction bases not matched to a gene: 12. CDR3 sequence reads: CASSKAGTGIMNTEAFF. DNA for the CDR3: TGTGCCAGCAGTAAAGCCGGGACAGGTATCATGAACACTGAAGCTTTCTTT.

This clone has just one count. Other DNA sequences of this sample code for an identical CDR3. The genes are TRBV18 and TRBJ2-1, with D perhaps assigned TRBD1 or TRBD2 (5 bases each). Trimming shortened V by 3 bases and J by 5 bases, and 8 bases separated the two germline ends. The CDR3 is 13 residues long. Per germline, CDR1 KGHSH and CDR2 LQKENI. CDR3 nucleotide sequence: TGTGCCAGCTCACCGGGACGTAACAATGAGCAGTTCTTC. As protein: CASSPGRNNEQFF.

The J gene is TRBJ2-7, the V gene TRBV5-8; D gene unclear. Germline V lookup: CDR1 SGHTS, CDR2 YDEGEE. Trimming removed 0 bases from V and 1 base from J, with 11 bases in between. This CDR3 contains 15 residues. In nucleotides, the CDR3 is TGTGCCAGCAGCTTGGCGCGCCGGATGTCCTACGAGCAGTACTTC. Protein sequence: CASSLARRMSYEQYF.

The sample holds one count of this clone. V is TRBV28 and J is TRBJ2-1; 12 bases agree with TRBD2. The germline V gene has CDR1 MDHEN and CDR2 SYDVKM. The V gene end was trimmed by 5 bases and the J gene end by 7 bases; junction bases not matched to a gene: 9. CDR3 length: 16 residues. CDR3 sequence: CASSLQLAGGFNEQFF. DNA for the CDR3: TGTGCCAGCAGTCTACAACTAGCGGGAGGTTTTAATGAGCAGTTCTTC.

The chain carries TRBV23-1 and TRBJ2-2; D may be TRBD1 (6 bases). TRBV23-1 is flagged as an ORF with uncertain function. The germline V and J ends were trimmed by 6 bases and 8 bases, with 10 bases remaining between them. This CDR3 spans 12 amino acids. The CDR3 DNA reads as TGCGCCAGCAGCCCGGACAGAGGGGAGCTGTTTTTT. Its protein product is CASSPDRGELFF.

The chain joins TRBV5-4 to TRBJ1-1, with D perhaps TRBD1 (5 bases). Trimming shortened V by 3 bases and J by 0 bases, and 12 bases separated the two germline ends. Per the germline V gene, CDR1 is SGHNT and CDR2 is YYREEE (reference sequence). The CDR3 spans 15 residues. The CDR3 is CASSSGEGLNTEAFF. The DNA for the CDR3 is TGTGCCAGCAGCTCCGGTGAGGGGCTGAACACTGAAGCTTTCTTT. The variable domain in full, completed from reference TRBV5-4 and TRBJ1-1, reads ETGVTQSPTHLIKTRGQQVTLRCSSQSGHNTVSWYQQALGQGPQFIFQYYREEENGRGNFPPRFSGLQFPNYSSELNVNALELDDSALYLCASSSGEGLNTEAFFGQGTRLTVV.

The rearrangement joins TRBV5-1 to TRBJ1-5, with 7 bases that match TRBD1. The CDR3 spans 15 residues. CDR1 SGHRS and CDR2 YFSETQ come from the germline V gene. The V segment lost 4 bases and the J segment 1 base; nucleotides outside the gene matches: 5. CDR3 sequence (DNA): TGCGCCAGCAGCGTTCAGGGGGGCAGCAATCAGCCCCAGCATTTT. Translating gives CASSVQGGSNQPQHF.

The V gene is TRBV5-4, the J gene TRBJ2-7; TRBD1 agrees at 7 bases. The V gene end was trimmed by 2 bases and the J gene end by 2 bases; junction bases not matched to a gene: 7. The CDR3 runs to 15 residues. Germline loops: CDR1 SGHNT, CDR2 YYREEE (reference sequence). The CDR3 sequence is CASSFGDSGPYEQYF. The CDR3 DNA is TGTGCCAGCAGCTTCGGGGACAGTGGACCCTACGAGCAGTACTTC. Combining the CDR3 with reference TRBV5-4 and TRBJ2-7 gives the whole variable domain ETGVTQSPTHLIKTRGQQVTLRCSSQSGHNTVSWYQQALGQGPQFIFQYYREEENGRGNFPPRFSGLQFPNYSSELNVNALELDDSALYLCASSFGDSGPYEQYFGPGTRLTVT.

The chain combines TRBV14 with TRBJ2-3; 8 positions agree with TRBD2. The V and J ends lost 3 bases and 3 bases, in that order; junction bases with no gene match: 8. The CDR3 is 16 amino acids. Germline V gives CDR1 SGHDN, CDR2 FVKESK. CDR3 sequence reads: CASSQRAGVGTDTQYF. The DNA of the CDR3 is TGTGCCAGCAGCCAGAGAGCGGGAGTGGGGACAGATACGCAGTATTTT.

The CDR3 DNA sequence: TGTGCCAGCAGCTTAGACTCGGGGGCGCGGGGGGAGCAGTACTTC. Its protein is CASSLDSGARGEQYF. The chain links TRBV7-2 to TRBJ2-7, with D perhaps TRBD2 (7 bases). Trimming removed 1 base at V and 7 bases at J, with 17 bases between. Per germline, CDR1 SGHTA and CDR2 FQGNSA. CDR3 length equals 15 residues.

The chain links TRBV14 to TRBJ2-3; D not certain. Germline V gives CDR1 SGHDN, CDR2 FVKESK. Trimming cost V 2 bases and J 1 base, with 7 bases left between them. CDR3 length equals 14 residues. Written as DNA, the CDR3 is TGTGCCAGCAGCCAATTTCGGGGCACAGATACGCAGTATTTT. This encodes CASSQFRGTDTQYF.

The J gene is TRBJ2-1, the V gene TRBV5-1; tentative D call: TRBD2 (6 bases). There are 15 residues in the CDR3. V gave up 4 bases and J gave up 6 bases, with 17 bases separating them. The germline gives CDR1 SGHRS, CDR2 YFSETQ. In DNA form, the CDR3 reads TGCGCCAGCAGCCCGGAGGGGAGCGGCCTCAATGAGCAGTTCTTC. Protein sequence: CASSPEGSGLNEQFF.

This chain connects TRBV30 to TRBJ1-2; D is ambiguous. This CDR3 is built from 14 residues. Per the germline V gene, CDR1 is GTSNPN and CDR2 is SVGIG (reference sequence). V was pared by 0 bases and J by 8 bases, with 16 bases between. The CDR3 spells CAWSVLGQALGYTF. CDR3 DNA: TGTGCCTGGAGTGTACTTGGTCAGGCTCTGGGCTACACCTTC.

The table lists this clone with a count of one. V and J are TRBV27 and TRBJ2-1; 11 bases agree with TRBD2. Germline V gene sequence: CDR1 MNHEY, CDR2 SMNVEV (reference sequence). Trimming removed 5 bases from V and 3 bases from J; junction bases left unmatched: 6. The CDR3 is 16 amino acids. The CDR3 coding sequence is TGTGCCAGCAGTGCCCGGACTAGCGGGTTCTACAATGAGCAGTTCTTC. Translated: CASSARTSGFYNEQFF.

The chain uses TRBV9 and TRBJ2-7, with TRBD2 matching 13 bases. Germline CDR1 and CDR2: SGDLS and YYNGEE. Unmatched junction bases numbered 9, after V lost 4 bases and J lost 5 bases. This CDR3 is built from 16 residues. This CDR3 is CASSIKTSGGMNEQYF. The CDR3, as DNA: TGTGCCAGCAGCATAAAGACTAGCGGGGGGATGAACGAGCAGTACTTC.

V usage is TRBV5-1 and J usage is TRBJ2-1, with 7 bases lining up with TRBD2. The germline CDR1 and CDR2 sequences are SGHRS and YFSETQ. V shed 4 bases, J shed 5 bases, and the junction held 12 bases outside the gene matches. CDR3 length: 16 amino acids. The CDR3 DNA reads TGCGCCAGCAGCCTCCAAGGCGGGAGACTAGACAATGAGCAGTTCTTC. Protein sequence: CASSLQGGRLDNEQFF.

The chain carries TRBV10-2 and TRBJ2-7; maybe TRBD1 (6 bases). This CDR3 comprises 12 residues. V was pared by 8 bases and J by 4 bases, with 12 bases between. Germline V gene data show CDR1 as WSHSY and CDR2 as SAAADI. The CDR3 region is CASAGAGYEQYF. The CDR3 DNA sequence: TGCGCCAGCGCAGGGGCTGGGTACGAGCAGTACTTC.

This clone appeared a single time. V usage is TRBV9 and J usage is TRBJ2-7; TRBD2 agrees at 11 bases. CDR3 length: 18 residues. Germline-derived CDR1 and CDR2 are SGDLS and YYNGEE. The ends lost 3 bases at V and 2 bases at J; junction bases unmatched: 13. This CDR3 reads CASSADRGGTSGAYEQYF. As DNA, the CDR3 is TGTGCCAGCAGCGCGGACAGGGGCGGGACTAGCGGAGCCTACGAGCAGTACTTC.

The chain joins TRBV27 to TRBJ1-5, with TRBD1 matching over 12 bases. V dropped 5 bases and J dropped 2; count of bases not matched to a gene: 7. Looked up from germline, CDR1 is MNHEY and CDR2 is SMNVEV (reference sequence). CDR3 size: 17 residues. The DNA for the CDR3 is TGTGCCAGCAGTCCTTGGGACAGGGGGCTTGGCAATCAGCCCCAGCATTTT. It yields the protein CASSPWDRGLGNQPQHF.

The gene calls are TRBV14 and TRBJ2-1; 7 bases align to TRBD2. There are 18 residues in the CDR3. The germline V gene has CDR1 SGHDN and CDR2 FVKESK. The ends lost 0 bases at V and 2 bases at J; junction bases unmatched: 10. The CDR3 coding sequence is TGTGCCAGCAGCCAAGAGGGCGGGAGACGGATTACCTACAATGAGCAGTTCTTC. Protein sequence: CASSQEGGRRITYNEQFF.

The V and J genes are TRBV5-4 and TRBJ2-2; 11 bases match TRBD1. Germline V gene sequence: CDR1 SGHNT, CDR2 YYREEE (reference sequence). Unmatched junction bases numbered 8, after V lost 3 bases and J lost 4 bases. The CDR3 length is 17 residues. The DNA for the CDR3 is TGTGCCAGCAGCTCAGTCCCCGGGACAGGGGGCACCGGGGAGCTGTTTTTT. This translates into CASSSVPGTGGTGELFF.

The CDR3: CASSFRTIANTGELFF. In DNA, the CDR3 is TGTGCCAGCAGCTTTAGAACTATCGCGAACACCGGGGAGCTGTTTTTT. This sequence joins TRBV7-6 and TRBJ2-2; no firm D call. Germline V CDR1 and CDR2: SGHVS, FNYEAQ. The CDR3 consists of 16 residues. V shed 3 bases and J shed 0 bases, with 11 bases lying between them.

The V gene is TRBV7-2, the J gene TRBJ2-3, with D unresolved. CDR3 length equals 16 residues. V shed 1 base and J shed 0 bases, with 11 bases lying between them. Germline CDR1 reads SGHTA; CDR2 reads FQGNSA. The CDR3 DNA follows: TGTGCCAGCAGCTTAGTAGGCCGAGCTAGCACAGATACGCAGTATTTT. This codes for CASSLVGRASTDTQYF.

This rearrangement joins TRBV5-1 to TRBJ2-5; D not resolved. V was cut by 2 bases and J by 3 bases, with 20 bases left in between. The CDR3 consists of 17 residues. The germline V gene encodes CDR1 SGHRS and CDR2 YFSETQ. Here the CDR3 reads CASSFLVSRWAEETQYF. The CDR3 nucleotides read TGCGCCAGCAGCTTTTTAGTCAGCAGGTGGGCCGAAGAGACCCAGTACTTC.